One T cell receptor (beta chain) is described in this entry. Its specific antigen is unknown. No much larger clone exists at a distance of one base, and base qualities are not known. This entry comes from a study of blood T cells in healthy people across ages (dated by TCRdb to about 2015). With respect to the entire study: In model experiments, template switching captured roughly one uniquely barcoded TCR beta cDNA molecule for every two T cells. Age-related changes in TCR beta repertoire diversity were measured in the study by deep sequencing normalized with unique cDNA molecular identifiers. Donors were grouped into four age groups: young (average approximately 15 years), middle-aged (39), aged (about 59) and long-lived (just over 80). To avoid experimental bias, donors of different ages were randomly spread across the sequencing lanes. Using the same blood draw, the study looked at two additional independent replicas of 1 million unique cDNA reads for two donors, one aged 18 to 30 and the other aged 80 or older. Results and caveats for the whole study, not just this receptor: The long-lived group showed more naive CD4+ T cells, fewer expanded clones and increased TCR diversity than the aged group, suggesting age selection. As age increased, observed TCR beta diversity per million T cells dropped in a roughly linear way, and a significant reduction was already evident by age 40. Donor CMV infection status was unknown, potentially confounding age-related changes in expanded clonotypes. Because profiling used bulk unsorted PBMCs, naive and antigen-experienced compartments could not be compared conclusively. Estimates of total diversity based on one million sequenced T cells were considered lower bounds and underestimates. A strong correlation was found between observed TCR beta diversity and the percentage of naive T cells measured by flow cytometry.

The donors were under 40 Caucasian individuals from Russia, aged roughly 6 to 100 years, who were systemically healthy. About 9.6 milliliters of peripheral blood were collected from each donor into EDTA-treated Vacutainer tubes. PBMCs were isolated by Ficoll-Paque density-gradient centrifugation, with at least 7 million obtained per sample. Trizol reagent was used to extract total RNA from PBMCs, with at least 6 micrograms per sample. Naive CD45RAhigh/CD27high T cell percentages were measured by flow cytometry on a PBMC aliquot from every donor. The method was 5' RACE. TCRdb names Illumina HiSeq 2500 as the instrument used. A second PCR of about 6 to 12 cycles was run with a J-beta primer mix and a sample-barcoded 5' primer. A unique molecular identifier was introduced onto each TCR beta cDNA molecule by a template-switch 5' adaptor carrying 12 random nucleotides. At least 2.5 million CDR3-containing paired-end reads were obtained from each sample. The Mint cDNA synthesis kit, primed by a TRBC-specific oligonucleotide, was used to synthesize first-strand cDNA from all RNA. All cDNA was treated with uracil-DNA glycosylase and then went through a first 18-cycle PCR with the universal primers M1SS and BC2_uni_R. Per the source publication's procedure: Each sample was normalized by randomly selecting 1 million high-quality reads, each carrying a distinct molecular identifier. Reads sharing molecular identifiers were discarded rather than binned into consensus sequences. MiTCR, run with a Q25 quality threshold and the strictest error-elimination algorithm, handled CDR3 identification, clonotype clustering and error correction. A nonparametric unseen species model with Euler transformation was used to estimate lower-bound total TCR beta diversity. TCRdb reprocessed the public reads (quality trimming at Q25 with fastp, clone calling with MiXCR) and kept in-frame beta chains. Merged by CDR3 protein, the rows form single entries marked with the most common genes and DNA. These V and J calls are TCRdb output, not the study's own analysis. A total of roughly 500,000 distinct CDR3 sequences appear in this sample, 25% to 30% of them only once. About a fifth of the sample lies in the top ten.

Spanning cysteine to phenylalanine, the CDR3 consists of 15 amino acids. Here the CDR3 DNA is all that survives: 45 bases in frame from base 1. Trimming at the junction amounts to 0 bases on V and 2 bases on J, and the germline ends lie 11 bases apart. The germline V gene (reference sequence) provides CDR1 DFQATT and CDR2 SNEGSKA. Sequencing was done on a sample of blood. This receptor was obtained from a woman in her seventies in good health. Here the chain combines TRBV20-1 and TRBJ2-4, with no confident D gene call. The CDR3 here reads CSARDFATTKNIQYF. In nucleotides, the sequence is TGCAGTGCTAGAGATTTTGCCACCACCAAAAACATTCAGTACTTC.